This T cell receptor beta chain was sequenced in a study of vaccination and CD4 T cells after COVID-19. Overall study results and limits: The authors identified 304 of 307 vaccine-specific clones in convalescent patients as spike mono-reactive.

This clonotype appeared a few times. Its antigen is still unknown. The Oncomine TCR Beta short-read assay sequenced DNA from cultured CD4+ T cells. TCRdb re-called the PCR reads through MiXCR, storing one row per CDR3 protein. This table holds some 19,000 distinct CDR3 sequences, over 50% found once. Specified time point: late sampling 161 to 241 days after vaccination in a few convalescent patients. The treatment was: approximately 10-day PBMC culture with coronavirus spike peptide pools or control peptides (ViraFEST assay). Positive PCR dates spanned March to December 2020, predating US Alpha, Beta and Delta variants. PBMCs were cultured at fewer than 2.5 million per well with roughly 10 IU/ml IL-2 and approximately 9.6 ug/ml peptide pools. CDR3 length equals 15 residues. Trimming removed 5 bases from V and 4 bases from J, with 17 bases in between. In germline, CDR1 is SGHAT, CDR2 FQNNGV.

The chain joins TRBV11-2 to TRBJ2-5; D may match TRBD1 or TRBD2 (5 bases each). The source was CD4+ T cells from blood, cultured in vitro, collected about 7 months after SARS-CoV-2 vaccination. The receptor was isolated from a human donor who had recovered from COVID-19. DNA for the CDR3: TGTGCCAGCAGCCGCCGGTGGCCGGGGCCAGAGACCCAGTACTTC. It specifies CASSRRWPGPETQYF.